The 10 T cell receptor beta chains presented below share a single source sample, sequenced in a study of T-cell memory formation after mild COVID-19. TCRdb re-called the 5' RACE reads through MiXCR, storing one row per CDR3 protein. The data hold fewer than 250,000 distinct CDR3 sequences, with just over 15% observed a single time. The sequenced sample consisted of PBMCs or a T cell subset sorted from them (not recorded which). These receptors came from an adult woman who had mild COVID-19 (a few samples of this study predate the infection). Cell type and time point are not known.

This clonotype occurred a few times. This chain joins TRBV6-5 and TRBJ1-1; D call uncertain. Germline V CDR1 and CDR2: MNHEY, SVGAGI. Trimming pared 0 bases from V and 8 bases from J, leaving 10 bases between. The CDR3 has 13 residues. The CDR3 coding sequence is TGTGCCAGCAGTTACTCGTTGGGGAACGAAGCTTTCTTT. Its protein product is CASSYSLGNEAFF.

In nucleotides, the CDR3 is TGCGCCAGCAGCTTGCTCCAGACTAGTTCCGACGAGCAGTACTTC. It codes for CASSLLQTSSDEQYF. The J gene is TRBJ2-7, the V gene TRBV5-1; D possibly corresponds to TRBD2 (6 bases). The CDR3 is 15 residues long. CDR1 is SGHRS, CDR2 YFSETQ, per germline. Trimming shortened V by 1 base and J by 5 bases, and 16 bases separated the two germline ends.

This chain links TRBV6-5 with TRBJ1-5; D might be TRBD1 (6 bases). Germline V gene lookup returns CDR1 MNHEY and CDR2 SVGAGI. Trimming took off 6 bases at V and 2 bases at J, with 14 bases between the two ends. The CDR3 extends over 15 amino acids. The CDR3: CASSRLQGGNQPQHF. CDR3 nucleotides: TGTGCCAGCAGCCGCCTACAGGGCGGCAATCAGCCCCAGCATTTT.

The chain recombines TRBV2 with TRBJ1-2; no definite D call. Trimming pared 2 bases from V and 2 bases from J, leaving 3 bases between. The length of the CDR3 is 12 residues. CDR1 SNHLY and CDR2 FYNNEI come from the germline V gene. The CDR3 bases are TGTGCCAGCAGTGAACAGAACTATGGCTACACCTTC. As protein: CASSEQNYGYTF.

This chain connects TRBV30 to TRBJ2-3, with 8 bases lining up with TRBD2. Germline CDR1 reads GTSNPN; CDR2 reads SVGIG (reference sequence). After removal of 2 bases from V and 5 bases from J, the junction contained 6 bases not matched to a gene. The CDR3 totals 14 residues. Here the CDR3 reads CAWSSGGTLDTQYF. DNA for the CDR3: TGTGCCTGGAGTAGCGGGGGCACACTAGATACGCAGTATTTT.

This clonotype was recorded a few times. The chain employs TRBV9 and TRBJ2-3, with D unresolved. The CDR3 extends over 14 amino acids. The germline CDR1 and CDR2 sequences are SGDLS and YYNGEE. V was pared by 0 bases and J by 4 bases, with 9 bases between. This CDR3 is CASSVGPEADTQYF. CDR3 coding DNA: TGTGCCAGCAGCGTAGGACCCGAGGCAGATACGCAGTATTTT.

This clonotype was counted a few times. The chain combines TRBV6-1 with TRBJ2-3; 8 bases line up with TRBD2. Looked up from germline, CDR1 is MNHNS and CDR2 is SASEGT. The V gene end was trimmed by 4 bases and the J gene end by 4 bases; junction bases not matched to a gene: 4. The CDR3 has 14 amino acids. The CDR3, as DNA: TGTGCCAGCAGTGTCGGGGGGGCTCCAGATACGCAGTATTTT. This encodes CASSVGGAPDTQYF.

The chain couples TRBV6-2 or TRBV6-3 to TRBJ2-3, with 9 bases fitting TRBD2. The CDR3 consists of 13 residues. CDR1 is MNHEY, CDR2 SVGEGT, per germline. V shed 2 bases and J 11 bases; nucleotides not matched to a gene: 5. The CDR3 coding sequence is TGTGCCAGCAGTTACGGAGCTAGCGGGAAGCAGTATTTT. This encodes CASSYGASGKQYF.

This chain links TRBV11-2 with TRBJ1-6, with 8 nucleotides matching TRBD1. This CDR3 contains 14 residues. The V gene's germline CDR1 is SGHAT and CDR2 FQNNGV. The J segment lost 10 bases and the V segment lost 1 base, leaving 3 bases of the junction unmatched. Here the CDR3 reads CASSLVQGGSPLHF. In DNA form, the CDR3 reads TGTGCCAGCAGCTTAGTACAGGGGGGATCACCCCTCCACTTT.

The chain combines TRBV15 with TRBJ1-1; TRBD1 aligns across 8 bases. Germline V gene lookup returns CDR1 LNHNV and CDR2 YYDKDF (reference sequence). The V gene end was trimmed by 5 bases and the J gene end by 1 base; junction bases not matched to a gene: 6. The CDR3 contains 15 residues. The CDR3 nucleotides are TGTGCCACCAGCGAGGGGGGACAGGCGAACACTGAAGCTTTCTTT. This codes for CATSEGGQANTEAFF.